Each of the 27 T cell receptor beta chains below was sequenced from the same sample in a study of blood T cell repertoires in COVID-19. Profiled with immunoSEQ multiplex PCR; TCRdb holds only in-frame clones, not every one. The sample lists about 350,000 clones; roughly 90% were seen once. The source material was PBMCs or T cells enriched from blood (not recorded which). These TCRs come from a woman in her thirties who had recovered from COVID-19.

The chain has TRBV7-9 and TRBJ1-3; the match to TRBD1 covers 7 bases. Germline V gene sequence: CDR1 SEHNR, CDR2 FQNEAQ (reference sequence). The CDR3 consists of 19 residues. The V and J ends lost 4 bases and 3 bases, in that order; junction bases with no gene match: 18. CDR3 in amino acids: CASSSETGSSVELGNTIYF. CDR3 nucleotide sequence: TGTGCCAGCAGCTCAGAGACAGGGTCCTCCGTCGAACTTGGAAACACCATATATTTT. Full variable domain (remainder filled in from reference TRBV7-9 and TRBJ1-3): DTGVSQNPRHKITKRGQNVTFRCDPISEHNRLYWYRQTLGQGPEFLTYFQNEAQLEKSRLLSDRFSAERPKGSFSTLEIQRTEQGDSAMYLCASSSETGSSVELGNTIYFGEGSWLTVV.

This chain uses TRBV4-2 with TRBJ2-7, with a weak D call TRBD1 (6 bases). Germline V gives CDR1 LGHNA, CDR2 YNFKEQ. CDR3 size: 17 residues. V was cut by 0 bases and J by 2 bases, with 17 bases left in between. CDR3 DNA: TGTGCCAGCAGCCAAGAGAGTATGGTGGCAGGGGCCTACGAGCAGTACTTC. Protein product: CASSQESMVAGAYEQYF.

The chain employs TRBV6-5 and TRBJ2-1, with 11 bases lining up with TRBD2. V was clipped by 7 bases and J by 7 bases; unmatched bases: 6. The CDR3 totals 14 residues. Germline CDR1 MNHEY, CDR2 SVGAGI. The DNA for the CDR3 is TGTGCCAGCAAAGGACTAGCGGGCCCTAATGAGCAGTTCTTC. Translating it yields CASKGLAGPNEQFF.

This chain uses TRBV30 with TRBJ2-1; 8 bases map to TRBD1. Germline-derived CDR1 and CDR2 are GTSNPN and SVGIG (reference sequence). Unmatched junction bases numbered 17, after V lost 2 bases and J lost 2 bases. CDR3 size: 19 residues. CDR3 residues: CAWSQTGTGSLLTYNEQFF. CDR3 DNA sequence: TGTGCCTGGAGTCAGACCGGGACAGGATCACTCCTTACCTACAATGAGCAGTTCTTC.

The rearrangement uses TRBV6-1 and TRBJ1-2, with D possibly being TRBD1 (6 bases). Trimming took 2 bases from V and 8 from J, leaving 12 bases between them. CDR3 size: 13 residues. The germline V gene encodes CDR1 MNHNS and CDR2 SASEGT. The CDR3 reads CASSESGVGGYTF. Written as DNA, the CDR3 is TGTGCCAGCAGTGAATCAGGGGTCGGAGGCTACACCTTC.

This chain uses TRBV18 with TRBJ2-1; D might be TRBD2 (5 bases). This CDR3 comprises 16 residues. CDR1 is KGHSH, CDR2 LQKENI, per germline. V was pared by 0 bases and J by 5 bases, with 14 bases between. The CDR3 coding sequence is TGTGCCAGCTCACCACCGGGCAGCGGTAGTGACAATGAGCAGTTCTTC. It specifies CASSPPGSGSDNEQFF. Together with reference TRBV18 and TRBJ2-1, the CDR3 gives the full variable domain: NAGVMQNPRHLVRRRGQEARLRCSPMKGHSHVYWYRQLPEEGLKFMVYLQKENIIDESGMPKERFSAEFPKEGPSILRIQQVVRGDSAAYFCASSPPGSGSDNEQFFGPGTRLTVL.

This clone was found once. The chain carries TRBV3-1 (or the pseudogene TRBV3-2) and TRBJ2-1; D possibly corresponds to TRBD2 (6 bases). V lost 4 bases, J lost 8 bases, and 12 bases lay in between. The germline gives CDR1 LGHDT, CDR2 YNNKEL (reference sequence). The CDR3 contains 13 residues. CDR3 bases: TGTGCCAGCAGCCTTCGGGGGTTCGATGAGCAGTTCTTC. Encoded protein: CASSLRGFDEQFF.

The chain couples TRBV28 to TRBJ2-7; 12 bases align to TRBD2. CDR3 length: 13 amino acids. V was clipped by 6 bases and J by 5 bases; unmatched bases: 2. CDR1 is MDHEN and CDR2 is SYDVKM in the germline V gene. The CDR3 sequence is CASRLAGGNEQYF. CDR3 in DNA: TGTGCCAGCAGACTAGCGGGAGGAAACGAGCAGTACTTC. The full variable domain, in which reference TRBV28 and TRBJ2-7 provide the parts outside the CDR3, is DVKVTQSSRYLVKRTGEKVFLECVQDMDHENMFWYRQDPGLGLRLIYFSYDVKMKEKGDIPEGYSVSREKKERFSLILESASTNQTSMYLCASRLAGGNEQYFGPGTRLTVT.

This clone was observed a handful of times. V gene TRBV27 combines with J gene TRBJ2-7; 14 bases match TRBD2. With V trimmed by 5 bases and J by 6 bases, 3 bases remained unmatched. This CDR3 contains 14 residues. Germline lookup yields CDR1 MNHEY and CDR2 SMNVEV (reference sequence). CDR3 DNA: TGTGCCAGCAGTACGGGGACTAGCGGGAGCGAGCAGTACTTC. It encodes CASSTGTSGSEQYF.

The chain joins TRBV10-3 to TRBJ1-5, with 10 nucleotides matching TRBD1. Germline assignment: CDR1 ENHRY and CDR2 SYGVKD. CDR3 length: 12 residues. Losses at the gene ends were 8 bases for V and 6 bases for J; bases not matched to a gene: 1. The CDR3 coding sequence is TGTGCCATCGGACAGGGGGGTCAGCCCCAGCATTTT. Its protein product is CAIGQGGQPQHF.

V and J are TRBV5-1 and TRBJ2-2; 7 bases map to TRBD1. The CDR3 contains 14 residues. CDR1 is SGHRS, CDR2 YFSETQ, per germline. J was trimmed by 6 bases and V by 3 bases; bases with no gene match: 5. CDR3 protein: CASSSGGPAGELFF. The CDR3 DNA reads as TGCGCCAGCAGCTCAGGGGGTCCGGCCGGGGAGCTGTTTTTT.

This chain links TRBV6-4 with TRBJ2-3, with 8 bases matching TRBD2. This CDR3 spans 15 amino acids. The J segment lost 4 bases and the V segment lost 0 bases, leaving 3 bases of the junction unmatched. Germline CDR1 and CDR2: MRHNA and SNTAGT. In DNA form, the CDR3 reads TGTGCCAGCAGTGACTCGGCGGGGGGCCCAGATACGCAGTATTTT. Its translation: CASSDSAGGPDTQYF.

The chain is built from TRBV4-1 and TRBJ2-5; maybe TRBD2 (5 bases). With 4 bases removed from V and 5 bases from J, the gap between germline ends came to 8 bases. Germline CDR1 and CDR2: MGHRA and YSYEKL. CDR3 length equals 12 residues. CDR3 sequence reads: CASSRSGETQYF. The CDR3 DNA sequence: TGCGCCAGCAGCCGGTCGGGGGAGACCCAGTACTTC.

In its sample, this clone was seen once. V and J are TRBV11-2 and TRBJ1-4; tentatively, D is TRBD1 (6 bases). The germline V gene has CDR1 SGHAT and CDR2 FQNNGV. The CDR3 length is 16 residues. Trimming stripped 1 base from V and 4 bases from J, with 13 bases between. The CDR3 region has the DNA TGTGCCAGCAGCTTAGGGACAGTCCCCTTTAATGAAAAACTGTTTTTT. Its protein product is CASSLGTVPFNEKLFF.

This chain joins TRBV7-3 and TRBJ1-2; TRBD1 might be the D (6 bases). CDR1 is SGHTA, CDR2 FQGTGA, per germline. Trimming removed 4 bases from V and 5 bases from J, with 11 bases in between. The CDR3 consists of 13 residues. The CDR3 bases are TGTGCCAGCAGCTCAGGACAGACATATGGCTACACCTTC. Translated: CASSSGQTYGYTF.

The chain links TRBV6-5 to TRBJ1-1; no clear D. Germline V gene lookup returns CDR1 MNHEY and CDR2 SVGAGI. V lost 4 bases to trimming and J lost 0 bases, with 12 bases between them. The CDR3 consists of 15 residues. The CDR3 coding sequence is TGTGCCAGCAGTTCGAGACACAGAGTGAACACTGAAGCTTTCTTT. It translates to CASSSRHRVNTEAFF.

This clone was recorded once. CDR3 loop: CASGRTGASGNTIYF. CDR3 coding DNA: TGTGCTAGTGGCCGGACAGGGGCATCCGGAAACACCATATATTTT. This chain uses TRBV12-5 with TRBJ1-3; 9 nucleotides line up with TRBD1. CDR3 length: 15 amino acids. V was pared by 6 bases and J by 4 bases, with 7 bases of the junction left unmatched. Germline CDR1 LGHNT, CDR2 FRNRAP.

The J gene is TRBJ2-1, the V gene TRBV29-1; TRBD1 matches 10 bases. CDR1 and CDR2 (germline): SQVTM, ANQGSEA. V lost 7 bases and J lost 1; bases outside the gene matches: 7. The CDR3 is 15 amino acids. CDR3 in DNA: TGCAGCGGGGCTATGGGACAGGGGTCCTACAATGAGCAGTTCTTC. Amino acids: CSGAMGQGSYNEQFF.

This clone was seen just once. Other DNA sequences of this sample code for an identical CDR3. V is TRBV9 and J is TRBJ2-5, with TRBD2 identical over 8 bases. CDR1 SGDLS and CDR2 YYNGEE come from the germline V gene. The CDR3 is 15 amino acids. Trimming at V came to 0 bases and at J to 5 bases, leaving 6 bases not matched to a gene. The CDR3 DNA reads as TGTGCCAGCAGCGTAGGCGCGGGAGGAGGGGAGACCCAGTACTTC. Translating gives CASSVGAGGGETQYF.

The chain employs TRBV5-1 and TRBJ2-5; 7 nucleotides match TRBD1. The CDR3 contains 14 residues. Looked up from germline, CDR1 is SGHRS and CDR2 is YFSETQ. V dropped 4 bases and J dropped 4; count of bases not matched to a gene: 7. CDR3 nucleotide sequence: TGCGCCAGCAGCCCCCGCCCAGGGGGAGAGACCCAGTACTTC. This sequence encodes CASSPRPGGETQYF.

The chain uses TRBV19 and TRBJ2-7; possible D gene TRBD1, 6 bases. Looked up from germline, CDR1 is LNHDA and CDR2 is SQIVND (reference sequence). The CDR3 covers 14 residues. V lost 4 bases to trimming and J lost 3 bases, with 13 bases between them. CDR3 region: CASSKGVRGYEQYF. CDR3 DNA: TGTGCCAGTAGTAAAGGGGTCAGGGGCTACGAGCAGTACTTC.

The sample holds one count of this clone. This chain uses TRBV6-5 with TRBJ2-3, with D maybe TRBD2 (7 bases). V lost 1 base and J 2 bases, leaving 10 bases between the germline ends. CDR1 is MNHEY and CDR2 is SVGAGI in the germline V gene. This CDR3 is 15 amino acids long. CDR3 residues: CASSYWGGATDTQYF. The DNA of the CDR3 is TGTGCCAGCAGTTACTGGGGGGGGGCCACAGATACGCAGTATTTT.

The chain combines TRBV5-4 with TRBJ1-2; TRBD1 matches 7 bases. Germline CDR1 SGHNT, CDR2 YYREEE (reference sequence). The junction had 10 bases not matched to a gene; V was cut back by 0 bases and J by 5 bases. This CDR3 spans 16 amino acids. The CDR3 bases are TGTGCCAGCAGCTTGGGTGCCGGACAGGAAGCGTATGGCTACACCTTC. It codes for CASSLGAGQEAYGYTF.

The chain is built from TRBV2 and TRBJ2-3, with TRBD1 identical over 11 bases. The CDR3 runs 18 residues. CDR1 is SNHLY, CDR2 FYNNEI, per germline. Trimming cost V 3 bases and J 2 bases; bases outside gene matches: 10. The CDR3 loop is CASSDATLDRGHTDTQYF. DNA of the CDR3: TGTGCCAGCAGTGACGCAACCTTGGACAGGGGGCACACAGATACGCAGTATTTT. The full variable domain, with the rest looked up from reference TRBV2 and TRBJ2-3, is EPEVTQTPSHQVTQMGQEVILRCVPISNHLYFYWYRQILGQKVEFLVSFYNNEISEKSEIFDDQFSVERPDGSNFTLKIRSTKLEDSAMYFCASSDATLDRGHTDTQYFGPGTRLTVL.

The chain has TRBV3-1 (or the pseudogene TRBV3-2) and TRBJ2-1; 13 nucleotides align to TRBD2. The CDR3 loop spans 17 amino acids. Trimming removed 6 bases from V and 5 bases from J; junction bases left unmatched: 10. Germline CDR1 is LGHDT and CDR2 is YNNKEL (reference sequence). The CDR3 bases are TGTGCCAGCAGACCCACTAGCGGGAGGGCCCATGACAATGAGCAGTTCTTC. Protein: CASRPTSGRAHDNEQFF.

This chain links TRBV28 with TRBJ1-3; D possibly corresponds to TRBD1 (6 bases). V lost 1 base, J lost 2 bases, and 6 bases lay in between. The CDR3 covers 14 residues. From germline, CDR1 is MDHEN and CDR2 SYDVKM. The CDR3 nucleotides read TGTGCCAGCAGTTTATCAGGGGCTGGAAACACCATATATTTT. Amino acid sequence: CASSLSGAGNTIYF.

This chain links TRBV20-1 with TRBJ2-5; 11 nucleotides align to TRBD2. Germline CDR1 and CDR2: DFQATT and SNEGSKA (reference sequence). V trimming: 3 bases; J trimming: 0 bases; junction bases outside the gene matches: 9. CDR3 size: 17 residues. CDR3 coding DNA: TGCAGTGCTAGTACGGCTAGCGGGGGGACAGACCAAGAGACCCAGTACTTC. The encoded protein is CSASTASGGTDQETQYF.